This T cell receptor (beta chain) was retrieved from a study of blood T cell repertoires in COVID-19. Per the authors' pipeline: Reference gene primer amplification gave nucleated cell count estimates. Clones were read by immunoSEQ multiplex PCR, and TCRdb kept only the in-frame ones, dropping some. V and J calls and clone size are as listed in that table; D and trimming were resolved from the DNA. The data show about 230,000 clones, 80% to 90% seen once. The sample consisted of peripheral blood. The TCR sequence derives from a man aged 30 to 39 with COVID-19, enrolled during active disease.

The CDR3 region has the DNA TGTGCCAGTACCCTAGGGGGCTTCGGGGAGCTGTTTTTT. It translates to CASTLGGFGELFF. The V call is TRBV19, the J call TRBJ2-2; 7 positions agree with TRBD1. The CDR3 length is 13 residues. The junction had 6 bases not matched to a gene; V was cut back by 7 bases and J by 7 bases. Germline values: CDR1 LNHDA, CDR2 SQIVND (reference sequence). The complete variable domain, with remaining parts taken from reference TRBV19 and TRBJ2-2, reads DGGITQSPKYLFRKEGQNVTLSCEQNLNHDAMYWYRQDPGQGLRLIYYSQIVNDFQKGDIAEGYSVSREKKESFPLTVTSAQKNPTAFYLCASTLGGFGELFFGEGSRLTVL.